The clone carrying this T cell receptor beta chain was counted once. Germline V gene data show CDR1 as SGHTA and CDR2 as FQGNSA. Trimming took 5 bases from V and 3 from J, leaving 11 bases between them. The CDR3 spans 13 residues. The sample originates from a study of shared clonotypes between healthy human individuals. Some clones are missing from TCRdb's copy, which holds only in-frame ones; the method was immunoSEQ multiplex PCR. The table includes about 2.4 million clones, roughly 93% detected once. Every donor, a Caucasian adult, lived in Nashville, Tennessee. The rearrangement uses TRBV7-2 and TRBJ2-7; D call uncertain. The sequenced material came from naive CD4+ T cells from PBMCs. Described subset: CD45RA+ positively selected. The clonotype originates from a man aged 18 to 29 in good health. Some clones in this sample may be carry-over from other donors' samples. The CDR3 coding sequence is TGTGCCAGCAGCAGAAAGGCGTTCTACGAGCAGTACTTC. Its protein is CASSRKAFYEQYF.